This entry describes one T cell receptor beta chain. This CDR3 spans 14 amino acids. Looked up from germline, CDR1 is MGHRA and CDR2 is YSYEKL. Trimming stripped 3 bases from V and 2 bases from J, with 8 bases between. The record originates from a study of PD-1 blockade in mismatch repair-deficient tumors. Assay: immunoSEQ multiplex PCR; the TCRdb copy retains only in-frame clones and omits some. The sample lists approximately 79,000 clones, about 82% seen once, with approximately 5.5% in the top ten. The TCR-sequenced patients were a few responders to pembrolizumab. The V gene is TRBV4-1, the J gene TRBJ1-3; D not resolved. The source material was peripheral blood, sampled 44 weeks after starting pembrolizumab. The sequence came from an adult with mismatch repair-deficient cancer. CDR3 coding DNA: TGCGCCAGCAGCCAGGGGTTCACTGGAAACACCATATATTTT. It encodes CASSQGFTGNTIYF.